The 2 T cell receptor beta chains presented below share a single source sample, sequenced in a study of cytomegalovirus exposure and HLA in healthy donors. Use of 60 Vbeta and 13 Jbeta primers characterized the PCR. Here immunoSEQ multiplex PCR was the method, and the copy in TCRdb shows in-frame clones only, minus some. The profile shows about 130,000 clones, about 8.5% of them singletons. Sequences were obtained from PBMCs. The receptors come from a man between 40 and 49 years old in good health and CMV-seronegative.

This clone has a handful of counts. The J gene is TRBJ1-5, the V gene TRBV7-2, with TRBD1 as a possible D gene (6 bases). The length of the CDR3 is 15 residues. Germline CDR1 SGHTA, CDR2 FQGNSA. Trimming cost V 5 bases and J 2 bases, with 13 bases left between them. In DNA form, the CDR3 reads TGTGCCAGCAGCGAGGGGGGGTTAGGCAATCAGCCCCAGCATTTT. It yields the protein CASSEGGLGNQPQHF. Looking up the rest from reference TRBV7-2 and TRBJ1-5 gives the full variable domain: GAGVSQSPSNKVTEKGKDVELRCDPISGHTALYWYRQSLGQGLEFLIYFQGNSAPDKSGLPSDRFSAERTGGSVSTLTIQRTQQEDSAVYLCASSEGGLGNQPQHFGDGTRLSIL.

The gene calls are TRBV18 and TRBJ1-1; D is unclear. Germline V CDR1 and CDR2: KGHSH, LQKENI. This CDR3 is built from 13 residues. V lost 7 bases and J lost 1, with 10 bases in between. CDR3 amino acids: CASLLRPNTEAFF. The CDR3 DNA follows: TGTGCCAGCTTACTAAGGCCGAACACTGAAGCTTTCTTT.